The source of this T cell receptor beta chain is a study of T cell repertoires in cytomegalovirus infection (dated by TCRdb to between 2018 and 2021). With respect to the entire study: Alongside well-studied HLA-B-restricted epitopes, the peptide stimulations were aimed at recently identified HLA-C-restricted CMV epitopes, whose presentation resists viral immunomodulation. The HLA type of each donor mattered for the analysis, because public TCR beta signatures pointed to carriage of CMV infection along with the matching HLA type.

Study-wide conclusions, independent of this receptor: Carriers of CMV infection plus the relevant HLA type were discriminated by the cumulative frequency of public TCR beta family members in the study cohort and in an independent approximately 400-donor cohort. The ex vivo response was dominated by HLA-C-restricted CMV-specific TCR beta clonotypes, which also provided the single most frequent clonotype in two of eight donors.

What the treatment or condition label conveys for this sample: in vitro stimulation with specific CMV peptide epitopes to enrich CMV-specific T cells. The CDR3 runs 13 amino acids, cysteine and phenylalanine included. Solely the CDR3 DNA is kept, with 39 bases framed from the first base. V is reduced by 2 bases and J by 0 bases, leaving a spacing of 4 bases between them. In the germline V gene, CDR1 corresponds to ENHRY and CDR2 to SYGVKD. Worth noting for this clonotype: The antigen it binds to is not known. Qualities for individual bases were not recorded, and no much larger clone is one base off.

The listed sequencing device is Illumina HiSeq 1500. TCRdb's own reprocessing of the public reads used fastp at Q25 and MiXCR and kept productive beta chains. For every CDR3 protein sequence, its rows merge into one entry that carries the most common genes and DNA. The sample table contains some 500,000 distinct CDR3 sequences; only one count was recorded for roughly a third of them. Of the sample, roughly 17% falls within the top ten clones. This TCR was recovered from a human donor in good health (CMV status not recorded). Some clones in this sample may be carry-over from other donors' samples. The sample consisted of cultured PBMCs, taken from culture after CMV antigen stimulation. The chain links TRBV10-3 with TRBJ1-2, with the D gene not clear enough to name. The CDR3 corresponds to CAISETSNYGYTF. In nucleotide form, the sequence is TGTGCCATCAGTGAGACCTCTAACTATGGCTACACCTTC.